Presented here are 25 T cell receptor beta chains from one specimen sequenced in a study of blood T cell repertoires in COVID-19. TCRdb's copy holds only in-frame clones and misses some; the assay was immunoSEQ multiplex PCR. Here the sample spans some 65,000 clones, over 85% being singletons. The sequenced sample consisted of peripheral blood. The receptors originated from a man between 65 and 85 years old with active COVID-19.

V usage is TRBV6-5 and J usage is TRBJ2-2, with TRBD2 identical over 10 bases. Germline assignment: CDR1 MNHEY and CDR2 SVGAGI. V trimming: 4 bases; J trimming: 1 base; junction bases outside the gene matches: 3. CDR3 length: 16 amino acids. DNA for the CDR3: TGTGCCAGCAGTTCACTAGCGGGGATGAACACCGGGGAGCTGTTTTTT. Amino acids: CASSSLAGMNTGELFF.

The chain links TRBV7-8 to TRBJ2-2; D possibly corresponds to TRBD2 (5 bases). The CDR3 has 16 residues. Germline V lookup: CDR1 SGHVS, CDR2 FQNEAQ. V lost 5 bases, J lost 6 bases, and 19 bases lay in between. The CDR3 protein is CASSPREALEAGELFF. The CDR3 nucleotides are TGTGCCAGCAGCCCCAGAGAGGCCTTGGAGGCCGGGGAGCTGTTTTTT.

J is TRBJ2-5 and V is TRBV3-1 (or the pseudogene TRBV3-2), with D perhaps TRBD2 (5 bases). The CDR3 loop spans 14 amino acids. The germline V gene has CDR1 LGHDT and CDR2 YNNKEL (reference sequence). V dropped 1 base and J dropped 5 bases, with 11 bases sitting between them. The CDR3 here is CASSQGPGSETQYF. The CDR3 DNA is TGTGCCAGCAGCCAAGGTCCGGGATCGGAGACCCAGTACTTC.

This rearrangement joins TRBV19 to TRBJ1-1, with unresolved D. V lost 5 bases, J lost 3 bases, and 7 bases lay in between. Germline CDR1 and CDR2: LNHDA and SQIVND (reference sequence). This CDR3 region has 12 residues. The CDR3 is CASSDTYTEAFF. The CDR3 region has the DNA TGTGCCAGTAGTGACACCTACACTGAAGCTTTCTTT.

The CDR3 reads CASSVGHRFEAFF. As DNA, the CDR3 is TGTGCCAGCAGCGTAGGTCATCGGTTTGAAGCTTTCTTT. The rearrangement links TRBV9 to TRBJ1-1, with D hard to call. Per the germline V gene, CDR1 is SGDLS and CDR2 is YYNGEE. This CDR3 contains 13 residues. The germline V and J ends were trimmed by 0 bases and 7 bases, with 10 bases remaining between them.

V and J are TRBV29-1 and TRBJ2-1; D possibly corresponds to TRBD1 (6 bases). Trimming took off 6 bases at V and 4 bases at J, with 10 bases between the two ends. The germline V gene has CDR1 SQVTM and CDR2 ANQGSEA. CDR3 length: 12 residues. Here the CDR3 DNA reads TGCAGCGTAGATACAGGGTACAATGAGCAGTTCTTC. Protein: CSVDTGYNEQFF.

The CDR3 DNA reads TGTGCCAGCAGCTTGAATATGGCGACACTTACGGCCCCGAACACTGAAGCTTTCTTT. Translation gives CASSLNMATLTAPNTEAFF. The J gene is TRBJ1-1, the V gene TRBV11-2; D gene ambiguous. This CDR3 contains 19 residues. Germline-derived CDR1 and CDR2 are SGHAT and FQNNGV. V was cut by 3 bases and J by 1 base, with 24 bases left in between.

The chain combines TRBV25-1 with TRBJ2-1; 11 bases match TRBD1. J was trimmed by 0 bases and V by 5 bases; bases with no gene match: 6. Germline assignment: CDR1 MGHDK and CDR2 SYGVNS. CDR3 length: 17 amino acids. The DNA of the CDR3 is TGTGCCAGCAGTAGGACAGGGGGCTCGAGCTCCTACAATGAGCAGTTCTTC. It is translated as CASSRTGGSSSYNEQFF.

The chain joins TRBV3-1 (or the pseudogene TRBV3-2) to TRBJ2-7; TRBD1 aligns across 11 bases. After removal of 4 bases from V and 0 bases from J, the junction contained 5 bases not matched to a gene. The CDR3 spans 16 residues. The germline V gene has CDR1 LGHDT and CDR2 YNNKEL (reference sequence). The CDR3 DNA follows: TGTGCCAGCAGCCGAGGGACAGGGGGAAGCTCCTACGAGCAGTACGTC. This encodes CASSRGTGGSSYEQYV.

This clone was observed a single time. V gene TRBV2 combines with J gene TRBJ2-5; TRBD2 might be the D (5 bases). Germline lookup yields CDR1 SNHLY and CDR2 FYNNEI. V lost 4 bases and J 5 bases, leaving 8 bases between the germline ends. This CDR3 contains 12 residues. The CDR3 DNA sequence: TGTGCCAGCAGTGGGGAGAAGGAGACCCAGTACTTC. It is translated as CASSGEKETQYF.

For the CDR3, the DNA is TGTGCCAGCAGCTTAGCGGCAACTAGCGGGACCTACAATGAGCAGTTCTTC. Translating gives CASSLAATSGTYNEQFF. This chain links TRBV7-9 with TRBJ2-1; 10 bases map to TRBD2. Looked up from germline, CDR1 is SEHNR and CDR2 is FQNEAQ (reference sequence). CDR3 length: 17 residues. Trimming removed 0 bases from V and 2 bases from J; junction bases left unmatched: 4.

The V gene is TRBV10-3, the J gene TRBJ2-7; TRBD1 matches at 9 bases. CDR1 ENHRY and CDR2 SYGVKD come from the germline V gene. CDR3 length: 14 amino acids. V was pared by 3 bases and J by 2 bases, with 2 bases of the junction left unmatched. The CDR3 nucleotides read TGTGCCATCAGTGAAAGACAGGGGGCCTACGAGCAGTACTTC. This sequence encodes CAISERQGAYEQYF.

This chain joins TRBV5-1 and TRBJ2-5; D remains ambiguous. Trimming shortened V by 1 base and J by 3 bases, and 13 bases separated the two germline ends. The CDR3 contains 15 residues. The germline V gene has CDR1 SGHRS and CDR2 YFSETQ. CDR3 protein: CASSLLSGQKETQYF. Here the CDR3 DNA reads TGCGCCAGCAGCTTGTTGTCAGGCCAGAAAGAGACCCAGTACTTC.

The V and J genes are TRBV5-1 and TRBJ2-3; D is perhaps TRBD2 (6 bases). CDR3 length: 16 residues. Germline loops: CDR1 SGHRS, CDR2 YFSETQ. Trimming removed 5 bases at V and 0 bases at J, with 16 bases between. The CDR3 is CASRSRAGTSTDTQYF. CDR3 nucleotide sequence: TGCGCCAGCAGGTCCCGAGCCGGGACTAGCACAGATACGCAGTATTTT.

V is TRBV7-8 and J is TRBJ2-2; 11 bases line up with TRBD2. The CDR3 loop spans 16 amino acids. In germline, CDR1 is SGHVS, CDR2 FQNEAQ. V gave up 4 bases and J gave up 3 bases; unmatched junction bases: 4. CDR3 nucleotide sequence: TGTGCCAGCAGCTCGCTGACTAGCGGGGACACCGGGGAGCTGTTTTTT. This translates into CASSSLTSGDTGELFF.

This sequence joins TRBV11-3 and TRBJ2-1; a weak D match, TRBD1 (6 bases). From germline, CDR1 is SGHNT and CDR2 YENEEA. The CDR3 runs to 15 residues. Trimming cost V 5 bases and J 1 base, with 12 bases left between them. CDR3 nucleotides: TGTGCCAGCAGCCGTCAGGGGTCGTCCTACAATGAGCAGTTCTTC. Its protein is CASSRQGSSYNEQFF.

CDR3 region: CASSLRGQGNQPQHF. The CDR3 DNA reads as TGTGCCAGCAGTTTAAGGGGGCAGGGCAATCAGCCCCAGCATTTT. V usage is TRBV6-6 and J usage is TRBJ1-5, with 7 bases matching TRBD1. The germline CDR1 and CDR2 sequences are MNHNY and SVGAGI (reference sequence). V lost 4 bases and J lost 2; bases outside the gene matches: 5. The CDR3 length is 15 residues.

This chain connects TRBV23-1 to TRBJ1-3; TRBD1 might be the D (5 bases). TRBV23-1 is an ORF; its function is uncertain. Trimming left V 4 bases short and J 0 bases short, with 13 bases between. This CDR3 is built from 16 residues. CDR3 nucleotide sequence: TGCGCCAGCAGTCCTTTTAGGGGTCTCTCTGGAAACACCATATATTTT. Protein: CASSPFRGLSGNTIYF.

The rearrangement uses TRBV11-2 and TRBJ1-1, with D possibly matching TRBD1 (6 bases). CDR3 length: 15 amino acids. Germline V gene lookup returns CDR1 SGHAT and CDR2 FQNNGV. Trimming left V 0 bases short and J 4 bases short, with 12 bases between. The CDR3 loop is CASSLDLQGGTEAFF. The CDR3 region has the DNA TGTGCCAGCAGCTTAGATCTTCAAGGGGGCACTGAAGCTTTCTTT.

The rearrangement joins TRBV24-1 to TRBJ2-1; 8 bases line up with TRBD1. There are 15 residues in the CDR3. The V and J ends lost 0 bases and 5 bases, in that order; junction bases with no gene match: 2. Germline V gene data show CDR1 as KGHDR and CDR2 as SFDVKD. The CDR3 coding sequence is TGTGCCACCAGTGATTTGCGCAGGGGGCACAATGAGCAGTTCTTC. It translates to CATSDLRRGHNEQFF.

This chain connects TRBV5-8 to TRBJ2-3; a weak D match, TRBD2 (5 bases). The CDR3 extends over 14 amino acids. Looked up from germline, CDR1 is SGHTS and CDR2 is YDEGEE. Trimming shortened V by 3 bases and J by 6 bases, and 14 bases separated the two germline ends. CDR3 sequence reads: CASSSRAGEDTQYF. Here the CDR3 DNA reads TGTGCCAGCAGCTCCCGGGCCGGGGAGGATACGCAGTATTTT.

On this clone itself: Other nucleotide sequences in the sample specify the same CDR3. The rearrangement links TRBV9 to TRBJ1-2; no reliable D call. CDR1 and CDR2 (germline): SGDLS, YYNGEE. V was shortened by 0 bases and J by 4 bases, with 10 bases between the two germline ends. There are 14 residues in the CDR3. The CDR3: CASSVEGAGYGYTF. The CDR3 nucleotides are TGTGCCAGCAGCGTAGAGGGCGCGGGCTATGGCTACACCTTC.

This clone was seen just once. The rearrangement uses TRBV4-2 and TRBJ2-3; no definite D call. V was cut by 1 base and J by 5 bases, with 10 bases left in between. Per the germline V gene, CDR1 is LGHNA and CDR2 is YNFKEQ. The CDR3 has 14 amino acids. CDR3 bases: TGTGCCAGCAGCCAAGGAGCCCCTGGAGATACGCAGTATTTT. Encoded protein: CASSQGAPGDTQYF.

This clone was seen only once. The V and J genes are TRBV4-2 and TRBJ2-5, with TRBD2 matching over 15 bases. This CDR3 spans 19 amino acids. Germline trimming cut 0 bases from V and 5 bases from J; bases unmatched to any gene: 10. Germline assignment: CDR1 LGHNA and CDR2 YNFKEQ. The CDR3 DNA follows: TGTGCCAGCAGCCAAGATGTCGGACTAGCGGGGGGGCCGTGGGAGACCCAGTACTTC. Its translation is CASSQDVGLAGGPWETQYF.

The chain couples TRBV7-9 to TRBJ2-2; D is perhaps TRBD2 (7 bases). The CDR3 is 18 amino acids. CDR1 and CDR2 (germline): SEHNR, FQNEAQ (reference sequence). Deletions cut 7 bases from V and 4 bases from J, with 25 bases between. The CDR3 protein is CASTPGEMRGRGTGELFF. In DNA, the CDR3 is TGTGCCAGCACTCCGGGCGAGATGCGGGGGCGGGGCACCGGGGAGCTGTTTTTT.